This T cell receptor (beta chain) appears in the sequencing data of a study of T-cell reconstitution after alpha-beta-depleted transplantation in children. This clonotype was seen repeatedly, ten times or more. The CDR3 runs 14 residues. Germline loops: CDR1 MGHDK, CDR2 SYGVNS. The germline V and J ends were trimmed by 3 bases and 3 bases, with 11 bases remaining between them. Unique molecular identifiers were built into the TCRbeta library. MiXCR, applied by TCRdb to the PCR reads, yields one record per CDR3 protein. Among a few hundred thousand distinct CDR3 sequences, approximately 9.6% were seen once, and the ten largest hold around 10%.

The sample here was PBMCs from the stem cell graft donor, taken from the stem cell graft. V is TRBV25-1 and J is TRBJ2-5; D gene uncertain. The source of this sequence is a human donor who donated a stem cell graft to a child with SCID. The CDR3 bases are TGTGCCAGCAGTGACCTATGGGTCAAAGAGACCCAGTACTTC. Protein: CASSDLWVKETQYF.